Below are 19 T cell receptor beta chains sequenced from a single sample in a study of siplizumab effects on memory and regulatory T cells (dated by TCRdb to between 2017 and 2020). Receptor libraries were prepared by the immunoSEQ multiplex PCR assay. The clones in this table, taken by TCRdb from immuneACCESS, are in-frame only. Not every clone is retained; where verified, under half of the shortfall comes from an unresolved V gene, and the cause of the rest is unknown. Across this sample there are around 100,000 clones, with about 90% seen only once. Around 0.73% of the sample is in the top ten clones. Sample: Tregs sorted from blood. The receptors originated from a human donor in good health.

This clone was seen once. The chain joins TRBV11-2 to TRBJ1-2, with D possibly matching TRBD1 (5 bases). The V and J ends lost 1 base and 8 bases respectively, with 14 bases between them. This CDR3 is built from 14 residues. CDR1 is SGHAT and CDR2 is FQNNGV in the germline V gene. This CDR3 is CASSLAGLTRGYTF. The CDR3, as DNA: TGTGCCAGCAGCTTAGCAGGGTTGACTCGCGGCTACACCTTC.

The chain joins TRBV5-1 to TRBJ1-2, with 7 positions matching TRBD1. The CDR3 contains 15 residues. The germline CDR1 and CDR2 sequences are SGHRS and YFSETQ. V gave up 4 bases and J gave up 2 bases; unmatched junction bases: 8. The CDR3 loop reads CASSGLGQANYGYTF. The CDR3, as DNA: TGCGCCAGCAGCGGACTCGGACAGGCGAACTATGGCTACACCTTC.

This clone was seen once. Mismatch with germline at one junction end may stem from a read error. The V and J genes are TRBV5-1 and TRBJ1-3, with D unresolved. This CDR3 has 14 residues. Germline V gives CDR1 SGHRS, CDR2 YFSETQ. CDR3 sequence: CASSLRGYGNTIYF. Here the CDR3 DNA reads TGTGCCAGCAGCTTACGAGGTTATGGAAACACCATATATTTT.

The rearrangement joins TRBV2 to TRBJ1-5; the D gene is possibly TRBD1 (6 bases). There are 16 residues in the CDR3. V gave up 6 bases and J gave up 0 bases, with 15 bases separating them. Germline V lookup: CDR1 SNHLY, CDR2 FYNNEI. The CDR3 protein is CASSSPTGISNQPQHF. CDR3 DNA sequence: TGTGCCAGCAGCTCGCCAACAGGGATTAGCAATCAGCCCCAGCATTTT.

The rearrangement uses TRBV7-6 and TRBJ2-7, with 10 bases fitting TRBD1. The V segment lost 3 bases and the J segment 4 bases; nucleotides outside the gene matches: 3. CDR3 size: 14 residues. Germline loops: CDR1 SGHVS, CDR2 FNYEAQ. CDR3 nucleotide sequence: TGTGCCAGCAGCTTGGACAGGGGGGCATACGAGCAGTACTTC. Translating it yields CASSLDRGAYEQYF.

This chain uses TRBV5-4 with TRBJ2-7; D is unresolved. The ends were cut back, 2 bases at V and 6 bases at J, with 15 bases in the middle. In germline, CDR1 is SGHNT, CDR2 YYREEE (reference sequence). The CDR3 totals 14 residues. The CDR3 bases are TGTGCCAGCAGCTTATCTGGCAAAACGGGCGAGCAGTACTTC. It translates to CASSLSGKTGEQYF.

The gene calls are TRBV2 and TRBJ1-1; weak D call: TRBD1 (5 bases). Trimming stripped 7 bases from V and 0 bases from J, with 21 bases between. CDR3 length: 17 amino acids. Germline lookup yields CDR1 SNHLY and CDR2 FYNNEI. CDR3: CASNLMDTYGLNTEAFF. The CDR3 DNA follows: TGTGCCAGCAATCTAATGGACACTTACGGCTTGAACACTGAAGCTTTCTTT.

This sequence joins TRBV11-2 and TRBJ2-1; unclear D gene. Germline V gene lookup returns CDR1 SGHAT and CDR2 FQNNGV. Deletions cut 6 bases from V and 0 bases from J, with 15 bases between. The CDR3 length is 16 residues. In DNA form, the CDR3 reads TGTGCCAGCAGTTCGGCGGCGGTAAGCTCCTACAATGAGCAGTTCTTC. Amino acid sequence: CASSSAAVSSYNEQFF.

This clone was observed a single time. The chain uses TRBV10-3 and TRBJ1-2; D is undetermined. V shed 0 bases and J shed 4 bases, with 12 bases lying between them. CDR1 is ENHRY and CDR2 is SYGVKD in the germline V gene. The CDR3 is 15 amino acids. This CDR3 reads CAISESMSETYGYTF. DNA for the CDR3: TGTGCCATCAGTGAGTCGATGTCGGAAACCTATGGCTACACCTTC.

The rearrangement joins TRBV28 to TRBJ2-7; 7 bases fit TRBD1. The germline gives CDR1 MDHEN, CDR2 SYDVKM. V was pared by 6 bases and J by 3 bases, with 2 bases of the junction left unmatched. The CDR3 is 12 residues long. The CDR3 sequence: CASRQGNYEQYF. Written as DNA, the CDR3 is TGTGCCAGCAGACAGGGGAACTACGAGCAGTACTTC.

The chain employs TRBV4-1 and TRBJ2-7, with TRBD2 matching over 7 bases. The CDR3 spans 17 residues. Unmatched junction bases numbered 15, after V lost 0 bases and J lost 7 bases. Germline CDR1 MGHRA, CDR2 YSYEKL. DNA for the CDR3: TGCGCCAGCAGCCAAGATGGGGTAAGCGGGACGGTCTGGGAGCAGTACTTC. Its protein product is CASSQDGVSGTVWEQYF.

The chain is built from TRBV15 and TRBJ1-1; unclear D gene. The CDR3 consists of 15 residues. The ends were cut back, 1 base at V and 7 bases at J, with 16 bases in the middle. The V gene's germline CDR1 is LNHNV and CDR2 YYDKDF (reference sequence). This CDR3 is CATSRGVLGSSEAFF. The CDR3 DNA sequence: TGTGCCACCAGCAGAGGTGTCCTGGGTTCGAGTGAAGCTTTCTTT.

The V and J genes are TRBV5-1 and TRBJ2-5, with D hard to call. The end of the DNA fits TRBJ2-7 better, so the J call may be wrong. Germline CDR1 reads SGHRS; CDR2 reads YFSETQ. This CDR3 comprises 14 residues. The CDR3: CASSLDGSSYEQYF. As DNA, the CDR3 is TGCGCCAGCAGCCTGGACGGCAGCTCCTACGAGCAGTACTTC.

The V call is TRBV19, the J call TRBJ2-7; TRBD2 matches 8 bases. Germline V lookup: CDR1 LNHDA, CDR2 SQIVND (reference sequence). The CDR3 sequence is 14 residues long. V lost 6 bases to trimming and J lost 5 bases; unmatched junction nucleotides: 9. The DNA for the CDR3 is TGTGCCAGTAGACCCCCGGGACTAGGGAACGAGCAGTACTTC. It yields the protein CASRPPGLGNEQYF.

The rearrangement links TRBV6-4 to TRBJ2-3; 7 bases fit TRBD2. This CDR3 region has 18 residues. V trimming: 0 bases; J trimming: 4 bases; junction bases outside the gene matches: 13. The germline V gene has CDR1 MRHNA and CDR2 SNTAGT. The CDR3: CASSDSPSSGRLSDTQYF. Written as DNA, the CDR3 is TGTGCCAGCAGTGACTCCCCATCGTCCGGGAGGCTCTCAGATACGCAGTATTTT.

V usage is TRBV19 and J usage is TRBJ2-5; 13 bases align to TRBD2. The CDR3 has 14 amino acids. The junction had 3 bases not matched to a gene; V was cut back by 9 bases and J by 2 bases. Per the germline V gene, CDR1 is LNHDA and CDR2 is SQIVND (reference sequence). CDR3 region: CASKTSGRQETQYF. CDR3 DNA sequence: TGTGCCAGCAAGACTAGCGGGAGGCAAGAGACCCAGTACTTC.

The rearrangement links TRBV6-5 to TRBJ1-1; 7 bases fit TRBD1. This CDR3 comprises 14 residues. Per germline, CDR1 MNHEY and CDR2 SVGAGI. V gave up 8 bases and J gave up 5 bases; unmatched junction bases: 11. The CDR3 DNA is TGTGCCAGCGCACCGAGACAGGGTAGGACTGAAGCTTTCTTT. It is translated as CASAPRQGRTEAFF.

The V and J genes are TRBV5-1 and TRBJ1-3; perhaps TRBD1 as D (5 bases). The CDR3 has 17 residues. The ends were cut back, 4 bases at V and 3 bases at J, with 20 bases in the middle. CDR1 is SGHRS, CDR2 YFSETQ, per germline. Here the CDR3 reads CASSNMFAGVGGNTIYF. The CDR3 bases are TGCGCCAGCAGCAACATGTTTGCGGGGGTTGGTGGAAACACCATATATTTT.

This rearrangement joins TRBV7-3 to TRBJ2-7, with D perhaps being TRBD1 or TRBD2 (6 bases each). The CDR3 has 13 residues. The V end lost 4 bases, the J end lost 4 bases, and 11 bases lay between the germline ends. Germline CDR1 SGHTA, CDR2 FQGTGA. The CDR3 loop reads CASSSGGGYEQYF. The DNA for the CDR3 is TGTGCCAGCAGCTCAGGAGGGGGATACGAGCAGTACTTC.